The TCR beta chain under discussion was sequenced for a study of blood T cell repertoires in COVID-19. The method was immunoSEQ multiplex PCR; TCRdb's version includes in-frame clones alone and lacks a portion of them. The data contain just over 250,000 clones, approximately 89% of them singletons. CDR3 length: 13 residues. Trimming pared 2 bases from V and 6 bases from J, leaving 11 bases between. The V gene's germline CDR1 is MNHNS and CDR2 SASEGT. The sequenced sample consisted of peripheral blood. The V gene is TRBV6-1, the J gene TRBJ2-7; D gene uncertain. This TCR came from a man between 35 and 55 years old who had recovered from COVID-19. The CDR3 loop reads CASSESLRGEQYF. CDR3 bases: TGTGCCAGCAGTGAATCCCTAAGAGGCGAGCAGTACTTC.